This T cell receptor (beta chain) was sequenced during a study of shared T cell receptors in the human thymus. Germline CDR1 and CDR2: SGHDN and FVKESK. V shed 0 bases, J shed 2 bases, and the junction held 8 bases outside the gene matches. There are 17 residues in the CDR3. Assay used: immunoSEQ multiplex PCR; TCRdb lists only in-frame clones, some missing. Of about 500,000 clones in the sample, about 80% are singletons; the top ten hold more than 0.01%. The sample was also reused in another study, on human thymus T cells. From that paper: Healthy Finnish infants undergoing corrective surgery for congenital heart defects were the donors. Usage of V and J genes appeared biased in thymic and blood repertoires. Related work showed strongly overlapping thymic repertoires across unrelated individuals.

The sequenced sample consisted of thymocytes. The sequence derives from a boy under two years old with a congenital heart defect. The chain carries TRBV14 and TRBJ2-7; TRBD1 matches 9 bases. Here the CDR3 reads CASSQERGTGSPYEQYF. CDR3 coding DNA: TGTGCCAGCAGCCAAGAACGCGGGACAGGGTCCCCCTACGAGCAGTACTTC.